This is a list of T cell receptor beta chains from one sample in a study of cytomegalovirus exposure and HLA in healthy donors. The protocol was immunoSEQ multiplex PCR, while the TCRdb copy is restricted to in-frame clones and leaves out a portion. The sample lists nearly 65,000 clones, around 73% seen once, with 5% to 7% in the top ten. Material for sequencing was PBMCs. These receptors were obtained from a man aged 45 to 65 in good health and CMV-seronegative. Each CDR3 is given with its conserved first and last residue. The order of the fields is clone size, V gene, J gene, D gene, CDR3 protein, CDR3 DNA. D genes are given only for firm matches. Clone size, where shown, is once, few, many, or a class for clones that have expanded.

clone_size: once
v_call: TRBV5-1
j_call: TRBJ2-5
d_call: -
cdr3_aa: CASSLDRTQYF
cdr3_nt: TGCGCCAGCAGCTTGGATAGGACCCAGTACTTC

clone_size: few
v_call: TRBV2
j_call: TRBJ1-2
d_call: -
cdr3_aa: CASSEQRYF
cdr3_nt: TGTGCCAGCAGTGAACAGCGGTACTTC

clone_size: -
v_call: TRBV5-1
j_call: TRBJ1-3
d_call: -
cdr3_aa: CASSSGGFSGNTIYF
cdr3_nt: TGCGCCAGCAGCTCGGGGGGTTTTTCGGGAAACACCATATATTTT

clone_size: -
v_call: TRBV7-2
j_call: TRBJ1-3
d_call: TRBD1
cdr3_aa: CASSRDSASSGNTIYF
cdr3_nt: TGTGCCAGCAGCCGGGACAGTGCGAGCTCTGGAAACACCATATATTTT

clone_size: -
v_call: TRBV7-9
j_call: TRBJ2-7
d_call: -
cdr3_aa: CASSKRAYEQYF
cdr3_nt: TGTGCCAGCAGCAAGAGGGCCTACGAGCAGTACTTC

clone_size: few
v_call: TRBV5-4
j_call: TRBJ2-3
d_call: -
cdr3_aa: CASSSLGLQSTDTQYF
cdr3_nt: TGTGCCAGCAGCTCCCTGGGCTTACAGAGCACAGATACGCAGTATTTT

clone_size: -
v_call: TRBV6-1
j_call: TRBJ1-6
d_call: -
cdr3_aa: CASSEVMGSSYNSPLHF
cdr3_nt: TGTGCCAGCAGTGAAGTGATGGGGAGCTCCTATAATTCACCCCTCCACTTT

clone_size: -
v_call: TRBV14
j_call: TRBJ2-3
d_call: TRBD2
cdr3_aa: CASTQSGGSTDTQYF
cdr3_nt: TGTGCCAGCACCCAAAGCGGGGGGAGCACAGATACGCAGTATTTT

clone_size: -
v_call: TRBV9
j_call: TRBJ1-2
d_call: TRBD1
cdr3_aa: CASSFRTGGLPDAYGYTF
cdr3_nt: TGTGCCAGCAGCTTCCGGACAGGGGGCCTGCCGGACGCCTATGGCTACACCTTC

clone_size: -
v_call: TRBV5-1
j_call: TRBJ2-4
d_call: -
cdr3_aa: CASSLGRDLTIGNIQYF
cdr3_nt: TGCGCCAGCAGCTTGGGCAGGGATCTGACCATCGGAAACATTCAGTACTTC

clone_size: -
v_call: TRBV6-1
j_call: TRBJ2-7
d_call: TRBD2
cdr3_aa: CASSEGRGGYEQYF
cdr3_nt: TGTGCCAGCAGTGAAGGACGGGGGGGCTACGAGCAGTACTTC

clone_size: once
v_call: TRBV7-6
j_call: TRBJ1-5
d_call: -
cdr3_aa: CASSLGPVNNQPQHF
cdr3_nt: TGTGCCAGCAGCTTGGGGCCGGTTAACAATCAGCCCCAGCATTTT

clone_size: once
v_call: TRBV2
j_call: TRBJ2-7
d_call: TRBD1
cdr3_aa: CASRSDRTGIYEQYF
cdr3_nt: TGTGCCAGCCGAAGTGACAGGACAGGGATCTACGAGCAGTACTTC

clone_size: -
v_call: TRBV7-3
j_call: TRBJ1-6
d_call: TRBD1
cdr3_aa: CASSNGADRGSPLHF
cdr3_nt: TGTGCCAGCAGCAATGGGGCTGACAGGGGATCACCCCTCCACTTT

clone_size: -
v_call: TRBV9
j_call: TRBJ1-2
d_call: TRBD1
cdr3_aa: CASSVPTDPRQGNYGYTF
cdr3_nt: TGTGCCAGCAGCGTCCCCACAGACCCCAGACAGGGCAACTATGGCTACACCTTC

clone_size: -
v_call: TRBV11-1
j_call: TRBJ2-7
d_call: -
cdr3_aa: CASSFSSYEQYF
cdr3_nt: TGTGCCAGCAGCTTTAGCTCCTACGAGCAGTACTTC

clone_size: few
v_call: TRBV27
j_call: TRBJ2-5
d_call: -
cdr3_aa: CASSRQGRVDVETQYF
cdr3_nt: TGTGCCAGCAGTAGGCAGGGGAGGGTTGACGTGGAGACCCAGTACTTC

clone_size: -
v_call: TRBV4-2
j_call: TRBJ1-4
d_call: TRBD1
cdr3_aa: CASSQARTGGSTNEKLFF
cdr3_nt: TGTGCCAGCAGCCAAGCCCGGACAGGGGGATCAACTAATGAAAAACTGTTTTTT